Listed below are T cell receptor beta chains from one sample, sequenced in a study of T cell responses to AZD1222 COVID-19 vaccine. This table comes from immunoSEQ multiplex PCR, and its TCRdb copy is limited to in-frame clones, with some not included. This table has roughly 100,000 clones, roughly 88% appearing once. The input for sequencing was peripheral blood, taken on day 0 of AZD1222 vaccination. The receptors stem from an adult in good health. The conserved cysteine and the conserved F or W are not part of the CDR3 here. Expanded clones get a size class; other rows say once, few or many, or leave the size out.

size	V	J	CDR3
.	TRBV24-1	TRBJ2-1	ATSDQTSSSYNEQF
few	TRBV6-6	TRBJ2-3	ASTPAGKVTDTQY
few	TRBV7-2	TRBJ2-7	ASSLERALRDEQY
.	TRBV2	TRBJ1-5	ASSEGGSSNQPQH
.	TRBV28	TRBJ2-2	AITGAPDTGELF
.	TRBV10-2	TRBJ1-6	ASTVDRGNSPLH
.	TRBV27	TRBJ2-7	ASSFRRSSYEQY
.	TRBV5-1	TRBJ1-2	ASSGAGVNGYT
.	TRBV12-3/TRBV12-4	TRBJ1-1	ASSLWRNTEAF
.	TRBV10-3	TRBJ2-5	AISDTGLAGGRDNQETQY
.	TRBV9	TRBJ1-2	ASSVGELWAGYT
.	TRBV28	TRBJ1-1	ASSLRQGPEAF
.	TRBV28	TRBJ2-1	ASSLAPDSGRAGEQF